Listed below are T cell receptor beta chains from one sample, sequenced in a study of cytomegalovirus exposure and HLA in healthy donors. Repertoires were generated with immunoSEQ multiplex PCR, while TCRdb's copy carries only in-frame clones and drops some. The table shows some 180,000 clones, with 70% to 85% occurring only once. Sample: PBMCs. The receptors were gathered from a woman aged 55-70 years in good health and CMV-seropositive. CDR3s include the opening cysteine and the closing phenylalanine or tryptophan. D genes are given only for firm matches. Where a row states a size, it is once, few, many or the class of an expanded clone; other rows omit it.

J | V | D | size | DNA | CDR3
TRBJ1-4 | TRBV5-4 | TRBD1 | . | TGTGCCAGCAGCGTGGCAGGGGGTTCGGTTGAAAAACTGTTTTTT | CASSVAGGSVEKLFF
TRBJ1-2 | TRBV28 | TRBD1 | . | TGTGCCAGCAGTCCCCGGGACAGGGTTTTCTTC | CASSPRDRVFF
TRBJ2-1 | TRBV7-2 | . | few | TGTGCCAGCAGCTCGACCCGCGGGTTAAGCTCCTACAATGAGCAGTTCTTC | CASSSTRGLSSYNEQFF
TRBJ2-7 | TRBV5-1 | TRBD1 | . | TGCGCCAGCAGCCTGGGACAGGGATCCTCCTACGAGCAGTACTTC | CASSLGQGSSYEQYF
TRBJ2-1 | TRBV7-2 | . | medium-sized | TGTGCCAGCAGCTTAGCAACTGGGAGCTACAATGAGCAGTTCTTC | CASSLATGSYNEQFF
TRBJ2-4 | TRBV9 | TRBD2 | few | TGTGCCAGCAGCAAAACTCCCGGACTAGCGGGGGAGAGGGGTACGGACAGTCAGTACTTC | CASSKTPGLAGERGTDSQYF
TRBJ2-1 | TRBV7-2 | . | few | TGTGCCAGCAGCCCTAATTCCAGGGAGCAGTTCTTC | CASSPNSREQFF
TRBJ1-1 | TRBV5-1 | . | . | TGCGCCAGCAGCTTGGGAATATGGGGAGGGGTGAACACTGAAGCTTTCTTT | CASSLGIWGGVNTEAFF
TRBJ1-4 | TRBV7-8 | . | . | TGTGCCAGCAGCTTAGTGCGAAGCGGCAGCAGGGGTGAAAAACTGTTTTTT | CASSLVRSGSRGEKLFF
TRBJ2-1 | TRBV5-1 | . | . | TGCGCCAGCAGGCGACAATTCTCCTACAATGAGCAGTTCTTC | CASRRQFSYNEQFF
TRBJ1-5 | TRBV9 | . | . | TGTGCCAGCAGCTCCTGGGCCAAAAATCAGCCCCAGCATTTT | CASSSWAKNQPQHF
TRBJ2-7 | TRBV5-1 | . | . | TGCGCCAGCAGCTTTACCGGGACAACCTACGAGCAGTACTTC | CASSFTGTTYEQYF
TRBJ2-5 | TRBV11-1 | TRBD2 | . | TGTGCCAGCAGCCACCCCTACGGGGGGGAAGAGACCCAGTACTTC | CASSHPYGGEETQYF
TRBJ2-4 | TRBV28 | TRBD2 | few | TGTGCCAGCAGTTTAGGCGGGGGAGGGTCCATCAAAAACATTCAGTACTTC | CASSLGGGGSIKNIQYF
TRBJ2-6 | TRBV7-3 | . | . | TGTGCCAGCAGCTCCCGGGGGAGATCCCTCCTCTCTGGGGCCAACGTCCTGACTTTC | CASSSRGRSLLSGANVLTF
TRBJ2-5 | TRBV2 | . | once | TGTGCCAGCAACCCGGACAGACAAGAGACCCAGTACTTC | CASNPDRQETQYF
TRBJ2-3 | TRBV5-4 | . | . | TGTGCCAGCAGCTGGGGGCGGGGGGATACGCAGTATTTT | CASSWGRGDTQYF
TRBJ2-7 | TRBV9 | TRBD2 | . | TGTGCCAGCAGCGTAGGGGTAGCGGGGGGGCCCGAGCAGTACTTC | CASSVGVAGGPEQYF
TRBJ1-5 | TRBV18 | . | few | TGTGCCAGCTCGCTTGGGAGTAATCAGCCCCAGCATTTT | CASSLGSNQPQHF
TRBJ1-1 | TRBV30 | . | . | TGTGCCTGGAACGGTCCGCCTAACACTGAAGCTTTCTTT | CAWNGPPNTEAFF
TRBJ2-4 | TRBV6-5 | . | . | TGTGCCAGCAGTTTCTTAAACAGTCAGTACTTC | CASSFLNSQYF
TRBJ1-2 | TRBV6-6 | . | . | TGTGCCAGCAGTCCCGGGCCCATCTCTGGGGGGGGCTACACCTTC | CASSPGPISGGGYTF
TRBJ1-1 | TRBV5-5 | . | . | TGTGCCAGCAGCGCGGGAGCCATAGGGAACACTGAAGCTTTCTTT | CASSAGAIGNTEAFF
TRBJ1-2 | TRBV28 | . | . | TGTGCCAGCTCGGAGCCGGGCAGGGCCTATGGCTACACCTTC | CASSEPGRAYGYTF
TRBJ1-6 | TRBV15 | . | few | TGTGCCACCAGCAGAGATCTCGGGCCCCTCCACTTT | CATSRDLGPLHF
TRBJ1-4 | TRBV18 | . | . | TGTGCCAGCTCACCTATGAGAACAACTAATGAAAAACTGTTTTTT | CASSPMRTTNEKLFF
TRBJ1-3 | TRBV5-4 | TRBD1 | medium-sized | TGTGCCAGCAGCTACGGGACAGGGGGCACTGGAAACACCATATATTTT | CASSYGTGGTGNTIYF
TRBJ2-2 | TRBV5-1 | TRBD2 | once | TGCGCCAGCAGCTTGAATGCGGGAGAGGGGACCGGGGAGCTGTTTTTT | CASSLNAGEGTGELFF
TRBJ2-2 | TRBV7-9 | TRBD2 | . | TGTGCCAGCAGCTTAGGCCAATTCAGCGGGGTTCCCGGGGAGCTGTTTTTT | CASSLGQFSGVPGELFF
TRBJ1-5 | TRBV27 | TRBD1 | . | TGTGCCAGCAGTTTTTCAGGACAGGGCGGACAGCCCCAGCATTTT | CASSFSGQGGQPQHF
TRBJ2-7 | TRBV11-2 | . | . | TGTGCCAGCAGCTCAAGGACAGACTACGAGCAGTACTTC | CASSSRTDYEQYF
TRBJ1-6 | TRBV10-3 | TRBD1 | . | TGTGCCAGCACTTGGGACAGTTATTCACCCCTCCACTTT | CASTWDSYSPLHF
TRBJ2-5 | TRBV5-1 | TRBD2 | . | TGCGCCAGCAGCTCGACGAAGACTAGCGGGCAAGAGACCCAGTACTTC | CASSSTKTSGQETQYF
TRBJ2-4 | TRBV30 | . | few | TGTGCCTGGTCAGGACCGACGCTACTAGCCAAAAACAGTCAGTACTTC | CAWSGPTLLAKNSQYF
TRBJ2-2 | TRBV5-6 | TRBD2 | . | TGTGCCAGCAGCTCGGGACTAGGAGCCGGGGAGCTGTTTTTT | CASSSGLGAGELFF
TRBJ1-1 | TRBV5-5 | . | . | TGTGCCAGCAGCCCTCCCAGGGCCACTGAAGCTTTCTTT | CASSPPRATEAFF
TRBJ1-4 | TRBV4-1 | TRBD1 | . | TGCGCCAGCAGCCTTGGGACAGGGGGGTTTGAAAAACTGTTTTTT | CASSLGTGGFEKLFF
TRBJ1-5 | TRBV29-1 | . | . | TGCAGCGTTGGCGGGGCAGGGAGCAATCAGCCCCAGCATTTT | CSVGGAGSNQPQHF
TRBJ1-2 | TRBV6-6 | . | . | TGTGCCAGCAGTTACTCTGGTCAGGGCGGCTATGGCTACACCTTC | CASSYSGQGGYGYTF
TRBJ2-7 | TRBV7-8 | TRBD2 | once | TGTGCCAGCAGCTTAGCGGGTAGCGGGGGGTCCTCCTACGAGCAGTACTTC | CASSLAGSGGSSYEQYF
TRBJ1-5 | TRBV5-1 | . | many | TGTGCCAGCAGCCCTCGGGGGGGATTGGATCAGCCCCAGCATTTT | CASSPRGGLDQPQHF
TRBJ1-5 | TRBV28 | TRBD1 | . | TGTGCCAGCAGCCACACCGGACAGGGGCGTTATCAGCCCCAGCATTTT | CASSHTGQGRYQPQHF
TRBJ1-6 | TRBV18 | TRBD1 | . | TGTGCCAGCTCACCCGGACAGGTCACTCCGAATTCACCCCTCCACTTT | CASSPGQVTPNSPLHF
TRBJ1-4 | TRBV5-6 | . | . | TGTGCCAGCAGCTCAATGACAGCACCGACCGATGAAAAACTGTTTTTT | CASSSMTAPTDEKLFF
TRBJ2-5 | TRBV10-3 | TRBD1 | . | TGTGCCATCAAACGGGGACAGGGAGAAGAGACCCAGTACTTC | CAIKRGQGEETQYF
TRBJ1-2 | TRBV25-1 | TRBD1 | . | TGTGCCAGCAGTGAACCTCAGGGGGGACAGGGTGGCTATGGCTACACCTTC | CASSEPQGGQGGYGYTF
TRBJ2-2 | TRBV28 | . | . | TGTGCCAGCACCCCTCTCCCACCGGGTTCGGACACGAACACCGGGGAGCTGTTTTTT | CASTPLPPGSDTNTGELFF
TRBJ1-5 | TRBV7-2 | TRBD1 | . | TGTGCCAGCAGCAAAAAGCGGACAGGGGGCGCGACGAGCAATCAGCCCCAGCATTTT | CASSKKRTGGATSNQPQHF
TRBJ1-5 | TRBV4-1 | . | . | TGCGCCAGCAGCCTACAGGGCGACCGGCCCCAGCATTTT | CASSLQGDRPQHF
TRBJ2-3 | TRBV19 | TRBD2 | . | TGTGCCAGTAGTCATAGCGGGAGGGGCACAGATACGCAGTATTTT | CASSHSGRGTDTQYF
TRBJ1-4 | TRBV15 | . | . | TGTGCCACCAGCAGAGTATTGGACAGTAATGAAAAACTGTTTTTT | CATSRVLDSNEKLFF
TRBJ2-1 | TRBV6-5 | . | . | TGTGCCAGCAGTTACTCGAGACTTGGTGAGCAGTTCTTC | CASSYSRLGEQFF
TRBJ2-7 | TRBV4-1 | TRBD1 | . | TGCGCCAGCAGCCAATCCGACAGGGGAAACGAGCAGTACTTC | CASSQSDRGNEQYF
TRBJ1-6 | TRBV10-3 | TRBD1 | . | TGTGCCACTTCAGGGACAGGGAATTCACCCCTCCACTTT | CATSGTGNSPLHF
TRBJ2-7 | TRBV5-6 | TRBD1 | few | TGTGCCAGCAGCTGGGGGACAGGCAACTACGAGCAGTACTTC | CASSWGTGNYEQYF
TRBJ1-2 | TRBV9 | TRBD1 | . | TGTGCCAGCAGCGCACAGGGGACGGGAGGCTACACCTTC | CASSAQGTGGYTF
TRBJ2-5 | TRBV9 | TRBD2 | . | TGTGCCAGCAGCGAGGGACTAGCGGGAAGGCAGTACTTC | CASSEGLAGRQYF
TRBJ1-5 | TRBV9 | TRBD1 | . | TGTGCCAGCAGCCCCTGGACAGGGAGCAATCAGCCCCAGCATTTT | CASSPWTGSNQPQHF
TRBJ1-2 | TRBV29-1 | . | . | TGCAGCGTTGAAGATCAGAACAGGGCTGGAAGCTATGGCTACACCTTC | CSVEDQNRAGSYGYTF
TRBJ2-3 | TRBV5-1 | . | . | TGCGCCAGCAGCCCGGTGCCGGGGAGTCGCACAGATACGCAGTATTTT | CASSPVPGSRTDTQYF